These 25 T cell receptor beta chains originate from one sample sequenced in a study of shared clonotypes between healthy human individuals. The naive CD8 subset, CD45RO-negative cells positively selected for CCR7, excluded terminally differentiated effector memory CD45RA+ cells. Assay: immunoSEQ multiplex PCR; the TCRdb copy retains only in-frame clones and omits some. The table has 1.5 million to 2.5 million clones, approximately 94% seen once. The source material was naive CD8+ T cells sorted from blood. These receptors originate from a young man in good health.

The chain employs TRBV6-6 and TRBJ1-1, with D hard to call. Per germline, CDR1 MNHNY and CDR2 SVGAGI (reference sequence). V lost 4 bases and J 0 bases, leaving 9 bases between the germline ends. The CDR3 covers 14 residues. CDR3 bases: TGTGCCAGCAGTTCATACACCTTGAACACTGAAGCTTTCTTT. Translated: CASSSYTLNTEAFF.

Of note for this clone: The identical CDR3 is also encoded by other nucleotide sequences in the sample. The chain uses TRBV7-8 and TRBJ2-1; D may be TRBD2 (6 bases). Trimming took 1 base from V and 2 from J, leaving 9 bases between them. CDR1 SGHVS and CDR2 FQNEAQ come from the germline V gene. This CDR3 has 15 residues. The CDR3 region is CASSLEPGAYNEQFF. The CDR3 DNA is TGTGCCAGCAGCTTAGAGCCGGGGGCCTACAATGAGCAGTTCTTC.

V usage is TRBV13 and J usage is TRBJ2-3, with 9 bases lining up with TRBD2. The junction had 6 bases not matched to a gene; V was cut back by 3 bases and J by 5 bases. This CDR3 has 15 residues. Germline V CDR1 and CDR2: PRHDT, FYEKMQ (reference sequence). DNA of the CDR3: TGTGCCAGCAGCTTGGTTTTAGCGGGGGAAGATACGCAGTATTTT. It yields the protein CASSLVLAGEDTQYF.

The rearrangement links TRBV7-9 to TRBJ2-7; tentative D call: TRBD2 (5 bases). Trimming pared 8 bases from V and 0 bases from J, leaving 14 bases between. Germline assignment: CDR1 SEHNR and CDR2 FQNEAQ (reference sequence). This CDR3 is built from 14 residues. The CDR3 nucleotides are TGTGCCAGCGCCTATAGCGAAAGCTCCTACGAGCAGTACTTC. It encodes CASAYSESSYEQYF.

The rearrangement joins TRBV29-1 to TRBJ1-1; no definite D call. V was trimmed by 1 base and J by 3 bases, leaving 6 bases between them. The CDR3 spans 12 residues. From germline, CDR1 is SQVTM and CDR2 ANQGSEA. In nucleotides, the CDR3 is TGCAGCGTTGAAGCCGGGGACACTGAAGCTTTCTTT. Its translation: CSVEAGDTEAFF.

The gene calls are TRBV15 and TRBJ2-1; D tentatively reads TRBD1 or TRBD2 (6 bases each). The V end was cut by 4 bases, the J end by 6 bases, with 19 bases between. Germline V gives CDR1 LNHNV, CDR2 YYDKDF (reference sequence). This CDR3 has 16 amino acids. The CDR3 sequence is CATSTYPEGEFNEQFF. The CDR3, as DNA: TGTGCCACCAGCACTTACCCGGAGGGGGAGTTCAATGAGCAGTTCTTC.

The rearrangement links TRBV9 to TRBJ1-1; perhaps TRBD1 as D (5 bases). V was cut by 4 bases and J by 6 bases, with 16 bases left in between. CDR1 and CDR2 (germline): SGDLS, YYNGEE. This CDR3 is built from 14 residues. CDR3: CASSRDLGLSEAFF. In DNA, the CDR3 is TGTGCCAGCAGCCGGGACCTGGGTCTGTCTGAAGCTTTCTTT.

The chain joins TRBV4-3 to TRBJ1-2; maybe TRBD1 (5 bases). In germline, CDR1 is LGHNA, CDR2 YSLEER. The V and J ends lost 0 bases and 13 bases respectively, with 12 bases between them. The CDR3 runs 12 residues. CDR3 region: CASSQDQGEGTF. The CDR3 coding sequence is TGCGCCAGCAGCCAAGACCAGGGAGAAGGCACCTTC.

The chain employs TRBV7-9 and TRBJ2-7, with 7 bases lining up with TRBD2. The germline CDR1 and CDR2 sequences are SEHNR and FQNEAQ (reference sequence). J gave up 4 bases and V 1 base, and 13 bases lay outside the gene matches. This CDR3 has 17 residues. The CDR3 sequence: CASSLDLAVPGFYEQYF. The CDR3 nucleotides read TGTGCCAGCAGCTTAGACCTAGCGGTGCCTGGATTTTACGAGCAGTACTTC.

A remark on this clone: This same CDR3 is encoded by further DNA sequences in the sample. This chain connects TRBV9 to TRBJ2-7; D might be TRBD2 (6 bases). Trimming took 3 bases from V and 0 from J, leaving 10 bases between them. In germline, CDR1 is SGDLS, CDR2 YYNGEE. The CDR3 sequence is 14 residues long. The CDR3 sequence: CASSAGGRSYEQYF. The CDR3 region has the DNA TGTGCCAGCAGCGCCGGGGGTCGCTCCTACGAGCAGTACTTC.

This clone was observed a handful of times. Other nucleotide sequences in the sample specify the same CDR3. The gene calls are TRBV30 and TRBJ1-1, with D unclear. Between the trimmed V and J ends, which lost 3 bases and 0 bases, there was a span of 2 bases. CDR3 length equals 11 residues. Germline V CDR1 and CDR2: GTSNPN, SVGIG (reference sequence). The CDR3 DNA reads as TGTGCCTGGAGGATGAACACTGAAGCTTTCTTT. Translating gives CAWRMNTEAFF.

The rearrangement joins TRBV27 to TRBJ2-3; 11 bases fit TRBD2. The CDR3 runs to 16 residues. Germline values: CDR1 MNHEY, CDR2 SMNVEV (reference sequence). Unmatched junction bases numbered 6, after V lost 5 bases and J lost 2 bases. The CDR3 reads CASSPGTSGYTDTQYF. DNA of the CDR3: TGTGCCAGCAGTCCCGGGACTAGCGGTTACACAGATACGCAGTATTTT.

The J gene is TRBJ1-6, the V gene TRBV7-9, with D tentatively TRBD1 (5 bases). The CDR3 runs to 15 residues. V was cut by 5 bases and J by 6 bases, with 14 bases left in between. CDR1 and CDR2 from the germline V gene are SEHNR and FQNEAQ (reference sequence). The CDR3 sequence: CASSPPPGGNSPLHF. The DNA for the CDR3 is TGTGCCAGCAGCCCCCCGCCGGGGGGTAATTCACCCCTCCACTTT.

In this sample, this clone turned up once. The V call is TRBV7-9, the J call TRBJ1-1; D not resolved. Germline lookup yields CDR1 SEHNR and CDR2 FQNEAQ (reference sequence). The CDR3 is 14 amino acids. The germline V and J ends were trimmed by 6 bases and 5 bases, with 16 bases remaining between them. CDR3 residues: CASRHALGWTEAFF. In DNA form, the CDR3 reads TGTGCCAGCAGACACGCCCTGGGCTGGACTGAAGCTTTCTTT.

The chain links TRBV6-1 to TRBJ2-7; a weak D match, TRBD1 (5 bases). Germline V CDR1 and CDR2: MNHNS, SASEGT. This CDR3 spans 13 amino acids. The V gene lost 6 bases and the J gene lost 2 bases, with 11 bases spanning the gap. DNA for the CDR3: TGTGCCAGCAGCCTGGACATTACCTACGAGCAGTACTTC. It yields the protein CASSLDITYEQYF.

The gene calls are TRBV23-1 and TRBJ1-6; 7 positions match TRBD1. TRBV23-1 is recorded as an ORF, its role being uncertain. V was clipped by 2 bases and J by 7 bases; unmatched bases: 5. The CDR3 consists of 15 residues. In DNA form, the CDR3 reads TGCGCCAGCAGTCAACAGGGACAGAGAAATTCACCCCTCCACTTT. Translation: CASSQQGQRNSPLHF.

The chain couples TRBV5-1 to TRBJ2-7, with D perhaps TRBD2 (5 bases). The CDR3 runs 15 residues. The V gene lost 1 base and the J gene lost 2 bases, with 13 bases spanning the gap. The germline V gene has CDR1 SGHRS and CDR2 YFSETQ. This CDR3 reads CASSLSGIDTYEQYF. As DNA, the CDR3 is TGCGCCAGCAGCTTGTCGGGAATCGATACCTACGAGCAGTACTTC.

The V call is TRBV27, the J call TRBJ2-1, with 9 bases matching TRBD2. J lost 0 bases, V lost 6 bases, and 9 bases had no gene match. CDR1 is MNHEY, CDR2 SMNVEV, per germline (reference sequence). The CDR3 spans 17 residues. DNA of the CDR3: TGTGCCAGCAGCCCCCAGGTAGCGGGAGTCTCCTACAATGAGCAGTTCTTC. Encoded protein: CASSPQVAGVSYNEQFF.

In its sample, this clone was seen once. This CDR3 reads CASSLVAGNQETQYF. CDR3 coding DNA: TGTGCCAGCAGCTTAGTAGCGGGTAACCAAGAGACCCAGTACTTC. The chain employs TRBV11-3 and TRBJ2-5; 7 nucleotides agree with TRBD2. Germline V gene data show CDR1 as SGHNT and CDR2 as YENEEA. V shed 1 base, J shed 0 bases, and the junction held 2 bases outside the gene matches. CDR3 length equals 15 residues.

The chain is built from TRBV27 and TRBJ2-5; D unresolved. From germline, CDR1 is MNHEY and CDR2 SMNVEV (reference sequence). The CDR3 spans 18 residues. Between the trimmed V and J ends, which lost 1 base and 4 bases, there was a span of 22 bases. This CDR3 is CASSLLFPLESMGETQYF. As DNA, the CDR3 is TGTGCCAGCAGTTTATTATTTCCCCTAGAATCGATGGGAGAGACCCAGTACTTC.

This clone has just one count. V is TRBV4-2 and J is TRBJ1-4, with TRBD1 matching over 10 bases. Unmatched junction bases numbered 2, after V lost 1 base and J lost 6 bases. This CDR3 is built from 15 residues. The germline gives CDR1 LGHNA, CDR2 YNFKEQ. The DNA for the CDR3 is TGTGCCAGCAGCCAAGGGGGGACAGGGGATGAAAAACTGTTTTTT. This gives the protein CASSQGGTGDEKLFF.

V usage is TRBV7-9 and J usage is TRBJ2-7; 13 positions match TRBD2. Germline V CDR1 and CDR2: SEHNR, FQNEAQ (reference sequence). The junction had 4 bases not matched to a gene; V was cut back by 5 bases and J by 3 bases. The CDR3 spans 15 residues. For the CDR3, the DNA is TGTGCCAGCAGCGCCAGGACTAGCGGGAGCTACGAGCAGTACTTC. Translation: CASSARTSGSYEQYF. Filled out from reference TRBV7-9 and TRBJ2-7, the complete variable domain reads DTGVSQNPRHKITKRGQNVTFRCDPISEHNRLYWYRQTLGQGPEFLTYFQNEAQLEKSRLLSDRFSAERPKGSFSTLEIQRTEQGDSAMYLCASSARTSGSYEQYFGPGTRLTVT.

The chain is built from TRBV4-2 and TRBJ2-6; D uncertain. With 4 bases removed from V and 1 base from J, the gap between germline ends came to 5 bases. Germline lookup yields CDR1 LGHNA and CDR2 YNFKEQ. CDR3 length equals 14 residues. The CDR3 DNA reads TGTGCCAGCAGCCTCGGTTCTGGGGCCAACGTCCTGACTTTC. Encoded protein: CASSLGSGANVLTF.

J is TRBJ2-7 and V is TRBV15; D ambiguous. V was pared by 3 bases and J by 6 bases, with 9 bases between. The CDR3 is 12 residues long. Per the germline V gene, CDR1 is LNHNV and CDR2 is YYDKDF (reference sequence). DNA of the CDR3: TGTGCCACCAGCAGTGTAGGCGGCGAGCAGTACTTC. Amino acids: CATSSVGGEQYF.

The chain carries TRBV29-1 and TRBJ2-2; TRBD2 aligns across 8 bases. The junction had 25 bases not matched to a gene; V was cut back by 1 base and J by 0 bases. CDR1 and CDR2 from the germline V gene are SQVTM and ANQGSEA. CDR3 size: 23 residues. The CDR3 protein is CSVEVRSQCQERAGAPNTGELFF. CDR3 nucleotide sequence: TGCAGCGTTGAAGTGAGGTCCCAATGTCAGGAACGAGCGGGAGCCCCGAACACCGGGGAGCTGTTTTTT.